These 10 T cell receptor beta chains were all obtained from the same sample, sequenced in a study of cytomegalovirus exposure and HLA in healthy donors. Primers: 60 Vbeta forward and 13 Jbeta reverse. The data were produced by immunoSEQ multiplex PCR, yet TCRdb's version contains in-frame clones alone and is incomplete. This sample has 200,000 to 250,000 clones; around 80% occur once, and the top ten carry 7% to 9%. The sample was PBMCs. The receptors come from a woman between 55 and 75 years old in good health and CMV-seropositive.

This rearrangement joins TRBV10-3 to TRBJ2-1; 8 bases agree with TRBD2. The CDR3 covers 15 residues. Germline assignment: CDR1 ENHRY and CDR2 SYGVKD. V shed 2 bases, J shed 4 bases, and the junction held 4 bases outside the gene matches. CDR3 in DNA: TGTGCCATCAGTGAGAGCGGGAGTTATTACAATGAGCAGTTCTTC. Amino acid sequence: CAISESGSYYNEQFF.

In this sample, this clone turned up once. The chain is built from TRBV15 and TRBJ1-2, with D perhaps TRBD1 (5 bases). This CDR3 spans 16 amino acids. The germline V gene encodes CDR1 LNHNV and CDR2 YYDKDF (reference sequence). V was shortened by 5 bases and J by 4 bases, with 20 bases between the two germline ends. CDR3 sequence reads: CATSGVIRDVTYGYTF. The CDR3 nucleotides read TGTGCCACCAGCGGGGTAATCAGGGATGTGACCTATGGCTACACCTTC. The complete variable domain, with remaining parts taken from reference TRBV15 and TRBJ1-2, reads DAMVIQNPRYQVTQFGKPVTLSCSQTLNHNVMYWYQQKSSQAPKLLFHYYDKDFNNEADTPDNFQSRRPNTSFCFLDIRSPGLGDTAMYLCATSGVIRDVTYGYTFGSGTRLTVV.

The CDR3 spells CASSFTGIKLFF. The CDR3 nucleotides are TGTGCCAGCAGCTTTACAGGGATAAAACTGTTTTTT. The chain carries TRBV7-2 and TRBJ1-4, with D possibly TRBD1 on 6 matching bases. The CDR3 has 12 amino acids. V shed 3 bases and J shed 10 bases, with 9 bases lying between them. The germline CDR1 and CDR2 sequences are SGHTA and FQGNSA.

The chain is built from TRBV6-1 and TRBJ1-2; D ambiguous. Trimming shortened V by 2 bases and J by 8 bases, and 15 bases separated the two germline ends. The CDR3 length is 14 residues. Germline V gene data show CDR1 as MNHNS and CDR2 as SASEGT. This CDR3 reads CASSERVQTGGYTF. DNA for the CDR3: TGTGCCAGCAGTGAAAGAGTACAAACCGGGGGCTACACCTTC.

This clone appeared a single time. This chain joins TRBV29-1 and TRBJ1-1; 10 nucleotides agree with TRBD1. CDR3 size: 12 residues. Trimming took 7 bases from V and 3 from J; bases not matched to a gene: 2. Germline V gene data show CDR1 as SQVTM and CDR2 as ANQGSEA. This CDR3 is CSGGTGDTEAFF. The CDR3 coding sequence is TGCAGCGGTGGGACAGGGGACACTGAAGCTTTCTTT.

This chain links TRBV9 with TRBJ2-3; D possibly corresponds to TRBD2 (6 bases). The CDR3 spans 14 residues. CDR1 and CDR2 from the germline V gene are SGDLS and YYNGEE. V shed 3 bases and J shed 2 bases, with 10 bases lying between them. This chain's CDR3 is CASSELAFTDTQYF. The CDR3 nucleotides are TGTGCCAGCAGCGAGCTAGCGTTCACAGATACGCAGTATTTT.

The chain couples TRBV5-1 to TRBJ2-5, with TRBD2 matching 7 bases. This CDR3 contains 14 residues. Germline trimming cut 5 bases from V and 0 bases from J; bases unmatched to any gene: 4. Per the germline V gene, CDR1 is SGHRS and CDR2 is YFSETQ. CDR3 region: CASRRSGDQETQYF. The CDR3 nucleotides are TGCGCCAGCAGACGCAGCGGGGACCAAGAGACCCAGTACTTC.

The chain uses TRBV19 and TRBJ2-5; TRBD1 matches 7 bases. V gave up 6 bases and J gave up 5 bases; unmatched junction bases: 9. Germline lookup yields CDR1 LNHDA and CDR2 SQIVND (reference sequence). There are 14 residues in the CDR3. CDR3 amino acids: CASRRDSRGETQYF. As DNA, the CDR3 is TGTGCCAGTAGGAGGGACAGCCGAGGGGAGACCCAGTACTTC.

This clone was detected only a few times. The chain carries TRBV27 and TRBJ1-2; no reliable D call. The germline V gene encodes CDR1 MNHEY and CDR2 SMNVEV (reference sequence). The ends were cut back, 3 bases at V and 2 bases at J, with 10 bases in the middle. The CDR3 contains 14 residues. The CDR3 loop reads CASSLRVGNYGYTF. The DNA for the CDR3 is TGTGCCAGCAGTTTGAGAGTCGGGAACTATGGCTACACCTTC.

The gene calls are TRBV6-5 and TRBJ1-2, with TRBD1 as a possible D gene (5 bases). This CDR3 comprises 15 residues. The germline V and J ends were trimmed by 2 bases and 2 bases, with 12 bases remaining between them. CDR1 MNHEY and CDR2 SVGAGI come from the germline V gene. CDR3 in amino acids: CASSYVLTGNYGYTF. DNA for the CDR3: TGTGCCAGCAGTTACGTCCTCACAGGAAACTATGGCTACACCTTC.